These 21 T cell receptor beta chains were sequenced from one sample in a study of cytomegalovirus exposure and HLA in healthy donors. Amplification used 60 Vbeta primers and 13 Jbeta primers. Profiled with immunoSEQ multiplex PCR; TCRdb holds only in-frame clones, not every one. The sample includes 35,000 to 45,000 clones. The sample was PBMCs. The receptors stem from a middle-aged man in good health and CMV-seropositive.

Here the CDR3 DNA reads TGTGCCAGCAGGTCTACTAGCGGAGAGACCCAGTACTTC. Translated: CASRSTSGETQYF. The chain links TRBV7-3 to TRBJ2-5; 8 positions match TRBD2. V trimming: 6 bases; J trimming: 4 bases; junction bases outside the gene matches: 4. The germline V gene has CDR1 SGHTA and CDR2 FQGTGA. The CDR3 has 13 residues.

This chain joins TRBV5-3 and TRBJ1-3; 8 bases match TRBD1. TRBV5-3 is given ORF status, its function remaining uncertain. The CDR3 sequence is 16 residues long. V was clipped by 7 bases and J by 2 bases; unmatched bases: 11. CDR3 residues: CARETGACAAGNTIYF. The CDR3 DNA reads TGTGCCAGAGAGACAGGGGCATGTGCTGCTGGAAACACCATATATTTT.

CDR3 in amino acids: CASSSSREGTLKGTEAFF. The CDR3 DNA reads TGTGCCAGCAGCTCCTCCCGGGAGGGGACCCTTAAAGGGACTGAAGCTTTCTTT. This chain connects TRBV7-9 to TRBJ1-1; possible D gene TRBD1, 5 bases. Germline lookup yields CDR1 SEHNR and CDR2 FQNEAQ (reference sequence). V gave up 4 bases and J gave up 5 bases, with 26 bases separating them. The CDR3 runs 18 residues.

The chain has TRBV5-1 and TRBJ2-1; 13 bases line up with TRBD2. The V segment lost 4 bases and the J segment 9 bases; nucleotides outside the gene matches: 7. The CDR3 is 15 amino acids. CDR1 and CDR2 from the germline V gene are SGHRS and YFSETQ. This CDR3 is CASSLGLAGVVEQFF. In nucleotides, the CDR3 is TGCGCCAGCAGCCTCGGACTAGCGGGAGTAGTTGAGCAGTTCTTC.

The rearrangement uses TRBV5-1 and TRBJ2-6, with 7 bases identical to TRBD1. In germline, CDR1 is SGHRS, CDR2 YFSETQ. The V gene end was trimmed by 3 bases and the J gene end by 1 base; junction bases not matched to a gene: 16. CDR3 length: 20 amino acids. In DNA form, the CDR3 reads TGCGCCAGCAGCTCATTCCCGGACAGGTCCGAAAATTCTGGGGCCAACGTCCTGACTTTC. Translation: CASSSFPDRSENSGANVLTF.

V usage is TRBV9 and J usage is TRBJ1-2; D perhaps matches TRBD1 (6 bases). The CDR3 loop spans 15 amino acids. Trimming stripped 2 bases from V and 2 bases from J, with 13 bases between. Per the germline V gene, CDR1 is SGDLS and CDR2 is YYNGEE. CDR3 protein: CASSVSGTQNYGYTF. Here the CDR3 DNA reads TGTGCCAGCAGCGTCTCCGGGACACAGAACTATGGCTACACCTTC.

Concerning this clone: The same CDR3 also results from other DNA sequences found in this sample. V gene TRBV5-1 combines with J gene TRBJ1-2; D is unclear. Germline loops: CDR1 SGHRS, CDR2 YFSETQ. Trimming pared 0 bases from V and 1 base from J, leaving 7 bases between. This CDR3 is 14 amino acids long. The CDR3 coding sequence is TGCGCCAGCAGCTTGGTCTCCTTTAACTATGGCTACACCTTC. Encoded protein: CASSLVSFNYGYTF.

CDR3 sequence reads: CAISALLVGEQYF. DNA for the CDR3: TGTGCCATCAGTGCGTTGCTAGTGGGCGAGCAGTACTTC. This chain uses TRBV10-3 with TRBJ2-7; D call uncertain. From germline, CDR1 is ENHRY and CDR2 SYGVKD. The CDR3 spans 13 residues. V was cut by 4 bases and J by 6 bases, with 13 bases left in between.

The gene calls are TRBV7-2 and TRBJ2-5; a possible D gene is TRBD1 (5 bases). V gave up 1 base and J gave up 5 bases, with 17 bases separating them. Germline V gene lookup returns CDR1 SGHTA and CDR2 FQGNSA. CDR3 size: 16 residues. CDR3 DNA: TGTGCCAGCAGCTTAGGGGATGGCAGGGCCGCCGAGACCCAGTACTTC. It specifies CASSLGDGRAAETQYF.

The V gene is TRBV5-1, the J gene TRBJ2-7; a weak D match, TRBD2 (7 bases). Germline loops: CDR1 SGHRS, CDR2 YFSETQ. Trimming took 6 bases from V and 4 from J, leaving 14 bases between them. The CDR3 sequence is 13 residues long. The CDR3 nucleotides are TGCGCCAGCAAGGGGGAGGGGGTATACGAGCAGTACTTC. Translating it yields CASKGEGVYEQYF.

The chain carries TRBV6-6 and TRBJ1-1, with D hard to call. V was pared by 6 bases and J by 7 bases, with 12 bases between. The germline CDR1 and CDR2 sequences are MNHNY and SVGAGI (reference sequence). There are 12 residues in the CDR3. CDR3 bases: TGTGCCAGCAGCCATCCGGGAAGTGAAGCTTTCTTT. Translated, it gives CASSHPGSEAFF.

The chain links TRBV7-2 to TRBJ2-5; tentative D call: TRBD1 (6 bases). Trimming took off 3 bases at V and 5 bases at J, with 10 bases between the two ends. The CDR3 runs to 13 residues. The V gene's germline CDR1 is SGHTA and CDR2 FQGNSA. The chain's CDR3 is CASSFGGGETQYF. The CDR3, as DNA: TGTGCCAGCAGCTTTGGGGGCGGGGAGACCCAGTACTTC.

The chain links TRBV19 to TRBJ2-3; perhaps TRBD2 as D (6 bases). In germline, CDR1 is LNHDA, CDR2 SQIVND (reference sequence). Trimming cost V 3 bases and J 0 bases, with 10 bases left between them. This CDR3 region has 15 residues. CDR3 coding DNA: TGTGCCAGTAGTATCCCGGGGGTTAGCACAGATACGCAGTATTTT. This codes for CASSIPGVSTDTQYF.

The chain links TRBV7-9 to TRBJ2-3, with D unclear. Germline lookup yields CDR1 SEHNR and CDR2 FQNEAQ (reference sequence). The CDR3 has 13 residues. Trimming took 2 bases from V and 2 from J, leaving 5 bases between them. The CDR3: CASSLSPTDTQYF. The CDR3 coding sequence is TGTGCCAGCAGCTTATCTCCCACAGATACGCAGTATTTT.

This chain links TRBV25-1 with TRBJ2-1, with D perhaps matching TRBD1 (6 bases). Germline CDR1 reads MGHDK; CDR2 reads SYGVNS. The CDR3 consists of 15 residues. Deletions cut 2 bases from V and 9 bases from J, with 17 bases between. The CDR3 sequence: CASSEGGQLLGEQFF. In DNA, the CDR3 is TGTGCCAGCAGTGAAGGTGGACAGCTTCTGGGTGAGCAGTTCTTC. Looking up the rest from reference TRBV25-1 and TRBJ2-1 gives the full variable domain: EADIYQTPRYLVIGTGKKITLECSQTMGHDKMYWYQQDPGMELHLIHYSYGVNSTEKGDLSSESTVSRIRTEHFPLTLESARPSHTSQYLCASSEGGQLLGEQFFGPGTRLTVL.

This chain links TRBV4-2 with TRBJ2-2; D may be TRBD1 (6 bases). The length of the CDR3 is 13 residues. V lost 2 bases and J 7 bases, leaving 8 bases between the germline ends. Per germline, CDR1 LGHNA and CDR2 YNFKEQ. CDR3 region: CASSQTGLGELFF. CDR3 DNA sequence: TGTGCCAGCAGCCAAACAGGGCTCGGGGAGCTGTTTTTT.

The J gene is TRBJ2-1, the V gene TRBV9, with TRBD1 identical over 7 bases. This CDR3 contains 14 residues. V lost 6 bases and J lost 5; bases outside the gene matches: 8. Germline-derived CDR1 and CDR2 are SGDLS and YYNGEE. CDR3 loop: CASNADRANNEQFF. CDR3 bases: TGTGCCAGCAACGCCGACAGGGCTAACAATGAGCAGTTCTTC.

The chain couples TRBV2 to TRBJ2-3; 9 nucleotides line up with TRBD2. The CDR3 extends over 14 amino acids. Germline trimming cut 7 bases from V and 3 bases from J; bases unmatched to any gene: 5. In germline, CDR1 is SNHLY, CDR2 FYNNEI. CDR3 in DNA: TGTGCCAGCAAGAGAGCGGGAGGAACAGATACGCAGTATTTT. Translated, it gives CASKRAGGTDTQYF.

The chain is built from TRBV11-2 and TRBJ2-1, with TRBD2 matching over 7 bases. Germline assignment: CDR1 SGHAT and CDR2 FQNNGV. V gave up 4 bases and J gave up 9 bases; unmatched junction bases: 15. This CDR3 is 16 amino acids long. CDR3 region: CASSSLAGSGMVEQFF. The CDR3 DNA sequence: TGTGCCAGCAGCTCCCTGGCGGGGAGCGGGATGGTTGAGCAGTTCTTC.

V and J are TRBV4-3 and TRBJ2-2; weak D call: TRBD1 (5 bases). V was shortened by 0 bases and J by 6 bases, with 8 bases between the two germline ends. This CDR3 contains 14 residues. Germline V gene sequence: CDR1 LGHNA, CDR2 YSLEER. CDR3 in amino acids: CASSQEGVSGELFF. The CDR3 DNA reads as TGCGCCAGCAGCCAAGAAGGGGTTTCCGGGGAGCTGTTTTTT.

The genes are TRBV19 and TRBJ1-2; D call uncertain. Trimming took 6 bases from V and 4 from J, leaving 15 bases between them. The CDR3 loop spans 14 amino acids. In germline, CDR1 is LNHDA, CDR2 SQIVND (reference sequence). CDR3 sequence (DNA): TGTGCCAGTAGGGCCCCAGGCAGCCTCTATGGCTACACCTTC. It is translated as CASRAPGSLYGYTF.